The 11 T cell receptor beta chains presented below share a single source sample, sequenced in a study of blood T cell repertoires in COVID-19. Assay: immunoSEQ multiplex PCR; the TCRdb copy retains only in-frame clones and omits some. The repertoire holds some 150,000 clones, with approximately 80% as singletons. The sample was peripheral blood. Receptors originate from a woman aged 40 to 50 with active or convalescent COVID-19.

V is TRBV6-5 and J is TRBJ1-3; 9 bases fit TRBD1. The CDR3 contains 14 residues. Trimming at V came to 6 bases and at J to 4 bases, leaving 4 bases not matched to a gene. Germline CDR1 reads MNHEY; CDR2 reads SVGAGI. The CDR3 coding sequence is TGTGCCAGCAGAGGGACAGGGAGGGGAAACACCATATATTTT. This codes for CASRGTGRGNTIYF.

The chain carries TRBV4-1 and TRBJ2-7; the match to TRBD2 covers 8 bases. The germline V gene encodes CDR1 MGHRA and CDR2 YSYEKL. This CDR3 comprises 16 residues. V was clipped by 1 base and J by 1 base; unmatched bases: 6. This CDR3 reads CASSQGSAGGSYEQYF. For the CDR3, the DNA is TGCGCCAGCAGCCAAGGTTCGGCGGGGGGATCCTACGAGCAGTACTTC.

The rearrangement uses TRBV21-1 and TRBJ1-6; TRBD1 is the table's D call, not checked against the DNA. TRBV21-1 is noted as a pseudogene. CDR3 length: 14 residues. This chain's CDR3 is CASRKKGQDSPLHF. DNA of the CDR3: TGTGCCAGCCGCAAGAAGGGGCAGGATTCACCCCTCCACTTT.

V gene TRBV5-1 combines with J gene TRBJ2-7; the D gene is possibly TRBD2 (6 bases). Trimming cost V 3 bases and J 0 bases, with 13 bases left between them. This CDR3 contains 15 residues. Germline V gene lookup returns CDR1 SGHRS and CDR2 YFSETQ. The CDR3 loop is CASSSSAGTSYEQYF. CDR3 DNA sequence: TGCGCCAGCAGCTCCTCGGCGGGGACCTCCTACGAGCAGTACTTC.

The chain recombines TRBV9 with TRBJ1-1; D is unclear. The CDR3 runs 15 residues. Germline V lookup: CDR1 SGDLS, CDR2 YYNGEE. The V end lost 4 bases, the J end lost 1 base, and 14 bases lay between the germline ends. The CDR3 region has the DNA TGTGCCAGCAGCCCGACCCTACAGAAGAACACTGAAGCTTTCTTT. This codes for CASSPTLQKNTEAFF.

Only a few counts were recorded for this clone. The J gene is TRBJ2-6, the V gene TRBV6-6; D possibly corresponds to TRBD1 (7 bases). Trimming stripped 5 bases from V and 1 base from J, with 18 bases between. CDR3 length: 18 residues. Germline loops: CDR1 MNHNY, CDR2 SVGAGI (reference sequence). The CDR3, as DNA: TGTGCCAGCAGTCAGACACAGGGGAGGCAGTCTGGGGCCAACGTCCTGACTTTC. Protein product: CASSQTQGRQSGANVLTF.

The chain combines TRBV19 with TRBJ1-2; D possibly corresponds to TRBD1 (6 bases). The CDR3 runs 14 residues. Deletions cut 7 bases from V and 5 bases from J, with 17 bases between. In germline, CDR1 is LNHDA, CDR2 SQIVND (reference sequence). For the CDR3, the DNA is TGTGCCAGTAATAAGGGGGGGCGGCAATATGGCTACACCTTC. It encodes CASNKGGRQYGYTF.

This clone was counted a single time. The chain uses TRBV19 and TRBJ2-3; D remains unclear. CDR3 length: 15 amino acids. Germline V gives CDR1 LNHDA, CDR2 SQIVND (reference sequence). V was cut by 7 bases and J by 0 bases, with 14 bases left in between. The CDR3, as DNA: TGTGCCAGTAAAGTAGGAGCGCGGAGCACAGATACGCAGTATTTT. Translated: CASKVGARSTDTQYF.

This rearrangement joins TRBV6-5 to TRBJ1-2, with D possibly being TRBD1 (6 bases). Germline V gives CDR1 MNHEY, CDR2 SVGAGI. The V and J ends lost 5 bases and 4 bases respectively, with 14 bases between them. CDR3 length equals 14 residues. The DNA for the CDR3 is TGTGCCAGCAGTCCGACAGGCGGGGGCTATGGCTACACCTTC. It yields the protein CASSPTGGGYGYTF.

The genes are TRBV4-1 and TRBJ1-2, with a tentative D call TRBD1 (6 bases). Trimming removed 1 base at V and 7 bases at J, with 13 bases between. The germline V gene encodes CDR1 MGHRA and CDR2 YSYEKL. The CDR3 totals 14 residues. CDR3 sequence: CASSQGAGALGYTF. DNA for the CDR3: TGCGCCAGCAGCCAAGGGGCGGGGGCTCTTGGCTACACCTTC.

The chain is built from TRBV27 and TRBJ1-1, with D possibly being TRBD1 (5 bases). The V gene lost 7 bases and the J gene lost 8 bases, with 23 bases spanning the gap. This CDR3 region has 15 residues. Germline V gene data show CDR1 as MNHEY and CDR2 as SMNVEV (reference sequence). CDR3 nucleotides: TGTGCCAGCATGAGGGCCGGGGGTAGGGCGAGCGAAGCTTTCTTT. Protein product: CASMRAGGRASEAFF.